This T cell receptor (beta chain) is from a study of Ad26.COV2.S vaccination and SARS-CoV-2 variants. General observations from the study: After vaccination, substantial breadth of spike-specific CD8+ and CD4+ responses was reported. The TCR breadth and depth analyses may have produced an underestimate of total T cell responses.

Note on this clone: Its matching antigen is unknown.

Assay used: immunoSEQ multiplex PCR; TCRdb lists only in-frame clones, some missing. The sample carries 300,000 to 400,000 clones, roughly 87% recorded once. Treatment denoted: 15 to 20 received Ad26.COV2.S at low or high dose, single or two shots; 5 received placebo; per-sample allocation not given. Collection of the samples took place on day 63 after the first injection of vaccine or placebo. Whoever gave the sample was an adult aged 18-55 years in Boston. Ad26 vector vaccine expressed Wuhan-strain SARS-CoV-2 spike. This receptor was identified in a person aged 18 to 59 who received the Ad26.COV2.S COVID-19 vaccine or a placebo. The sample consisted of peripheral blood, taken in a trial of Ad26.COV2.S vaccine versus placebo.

This CDR3 is CASIQVRGINQPQHF. The DNA of the CDR3 is TGTGCCAGCATCCAAGTGAGGGGCATCAATCAGCCCCAGCATTTT. The chain employs TRBV6-5 and TRBJ1-5; D might be TRBD1 (5 bases). The ends were cut back, 7 bases at V and 3 bases at J, with 16 bases in the middle. Germline CDR1 MNHEY, CDR2 SVGAGI. CDR3 size: 15 residues.